This T cell receptor beta chain was recorded in a study of blood T cell repertoires in COVID-19. On the study more broadly: Sources were T cells, B-cell-depleted T cells, or PBMCs; the material itself was cDNA or gDNA.

Assay used: immunoSEQ multiplex PCR; TCRdb lists only in-frame clones, some missing. The sample has around 250,000 clones; roughly 80% are singletons. Sequencing was done on a sample of PBMCs or T cells enriched from blood (not recorded which). The TCR sequence derives from a man aged 35-49 years who had been exposed to COVID-19.

The CDR3 bases are TGTGCCAGCAGCTTAAGGGACAGGGGGGGCCCCTACGAGCAGTACTTC. Protein product: CASSLRDRGGPYEQYF. V is TRBV7-8 and J is TRBJ2-7; 11 bases map to TRBD1. V lost 2 bases to trimming and J lost 2 bases; unmatched junction nucleotides: 5. The CDR3 contains 16 residues. Germline assignment: CDR1 SGHVS and CDR2 FQNEAQ.